The source of this TCR beta chain is a study of vaccination and CD4 T cells after COVID-19. Study summary: From HCoV-229E, HCoV-OC43, HCoV-NL63 and SARS-CoV-2, overlapping spike peptides were used to stimulate the cells.

At the Johns Hopkins FTIC core, DNA taken from cultured CD4+ T cells was sequenced by way of the Oncomine TCR Beta short-read assay. Each CDR3 protein is one row after TCRdb ran MiXCR on the PCR reads. Of more than 13,000 distinct CDR3 sequences listed, 21% are singletons. The CDR3 is 14 amino acids. Germline V gene data show CDR1 as SGHRS and CDR2 as YFSETQ. With V trimmed by 4 bases and J by 11 bases, 11 bases remained unmatched. The treatment: roughly nine-day PBMC culture with coronavirus spike peptide pools or control peptides (ViraFEST assay). On this clonotype: As yet, its antigen is unknown.

This sequence was found in a human donor who received a COVID-19 vaccine. This sequence joins TRBV5-1 and TRBJ1-1; 10 bases align to TRBD1. The input for sequencing was CD4+ T cells from blood, cultured in vitro, taken before SARS-CoV-2 vaccination. CDR3: CASSHGQGGPGAFF. The DNA for the CDR3 is TGCGCCAGCAGCCACGGACAGGGGGGCCCTGGGGCTTTCTTT.